Shown below are 18 T cell receptor beta chains from a single sample sequenced in a study of cytomegalovirus exposure and HLA in healthy donors. PCR primers comprised 60 Vbeta and 13 Jbeta primers. Method: immunoSEQ multiplex PCR; TCRdb's copy keeps in-frame clones and lacks some. The profile shows some 190,000 clones, more than 65% of them singletons. The sample consisted of PBMCs. These receptors originate from a woman in her twenties or thirties in good health and CMV-seropositive.

This chain links TRBV5-4 with TRBJ2-3; D remains ambiguous. The CDR3 totals 12 residues. The V end lost 4 bases, the J end lost 3 bases, and 6 bases lay between the germline ends. The germline V gene has CDR1 SGHNT and CDR2 YYREEE (reference sequence). This chain's CDR3 is CASSLETDTQYF. CDR3 DNA sequence: TGTGCCAGCAGCCTAGAGACAGATACGCAGTATTTT.

The rearrangement joins TRBV7-9 to TRBJ2-5, with 8 nucleotides matching TRBD1. This CDR3 contains 15 residues. With 0 bases clipped from V and 5 bases from J, the junction kept 5 bases outside the gene matches. From germline, CDR1 is SEHNR and CDR2 FQNEAQ (reference sequence). The CDR3 here is CASSLAQGARETQYF. CDR3 nucleotides: TGTGCCAGCAGCTTAGCTCAGGGGGCTCGGGAGACCCAGTACTTC.

This clone was observed a handful of times. This sequence joins TRBV5-1 and TRBJ1-4; D unclear. This CDR3 is built from 18 residues. V lost 2 bases to trimming and J lost 0 bases, with 17 bases between them. Per the germline V gene, CDR1 is SGHRS and CDR2 is YFSETQ. The CDR3 DNA follows: TGCGCCAGCAGCTTATCCCCTAACAGTGAGACAACTAATGAAAAACTGTTTTTT. This sequence encodes CASSLSPNSETTNEKLFF.

The chain uses TRBV7-8 and TRBJ1-6, with D possibly TRBD1 on 5 matching bases. Germline V gene sequence: CDR1 SGHVS, CDR2 FQNEAQ. V was pared by 1 base and J by 8 bases, with 9 bases between. The CDR3 sequence is 14 residues long. CDR3 in DNA: TGTGCCAGCAGCTTAGGAGACAGCGATTCACCCCTCCACTTT. Translation: CASSLGDSDSPLHF.

This clone was seen a single time. J is TRBJ2-7 and V is TRBV2; 11 bases match TRBD1. The germline V gene has CDR1 SNHLY and CDR2 FYNNEI. The trim removed 5 bases at V and 2 bases at J, leaving 11 bases unmatched. The length of the CDR3 is 17 residues. The CDR3 spells CASSWTGGRRLPYEQYF. The CDR3 DNA reads TGTGCCAGCAGTTGGACAGGGGGCCGGCGATTACCCTACGAGCAGTACTTC.

This clone was observed a handful of times. This chain uses TRBV28 with TRBJ1-3; the D is unclear. The CDR3 has 14 residues. V was shortened by 4 bases and J by 2 bases, with 9 bases between the two germline ends. Germline CDR1 and CDR2: MDHEN and SYDVKM. CDR3 nucleotides: TGTGCCAGCAGTTCCGAGGCCCCTGGAAACACCATATATTTT. The encoded protein is CASSSEAPGNTIYF.

V and J are TRBV7-2 and TRBJ1-6; 10 bases map to TRBD1. Germline CDR1 reads SGHTA; CDR2 reads FQGNSA. V shed 6 bases and J 4 bases; nucleotides not matched to a gene: 12. The CDR3 runs 18 residues. The chain's CDR3 is CASSLGQGSLRYNSPLHF. CDR3 bases: TGTGCCAGCAGTTTGGGACAGGGGTCCCTCCGTTATAATTCACCCCTCCACTTT.

V is TRBV11-2 and J is TRBJ1-6; 7 nucleotides match TRBD1. This CDR3 has 15 amino acids. The trim removed 5 bases at V and 0 bases at J, leaving 1 base unmatched. Germline-derived CDR1 and CDR2 are SGHAT and FQNNGV. The CDR3 region is CASSPGGSYNSPLHF. In DNA, the CDR3 is TGTGCCAGCAGCCCAGGGGGCTCCTATAATTCACCCCTCCACTTT.

The chain combines TRBV19 with TRBJ2-2; TRBD1 agrees at 12 bases. The CDR3 is 16 amino acids. Unmatched junction bases numbered 3, after V lost 5 bases and J lost 2 bases. Germline loops: CDR1 LNHDA, CDR2 SQIVND (reference sequence). The CDR3 spells CASSLGQGANTGELFF. Here the CDR3 DNA reads TGTGCCAGTAGTCTGGGACAGGGGGCTAACACCGGGGAGCTGTTTTTT. The full variable domain, with the rest looked up from reference TRBV19 and TRBJ2-2, is DGGITQSPKYLFRKEGQNVTLSCEQNLNHDAMYWYRQDPGQGLRLIYYSQIVNDFQKGDIAEGYSVSREKKESFPLTVTSAQKNPTAFYLCASSLGQGANTGELFFGEGSRLTVL.

This clone was counted only a few times. The same CDR3 is also encoded by other DNA sequences in this sample. The rearrangement uses TRBV9 and TRBJ2-3; D gene uncertain. The V gene lost 0 bases and the J gene lost 4 bases, with 6 bases spanning the gap. This CDR3 has 13 amino acids. Germline V gene data show CDR1 as SGDLS and CDR2 as YYNGEE. The CDR3 spells CASSVASPDTQYF. The CDR3 bases are TGTGCCAGCAGCGTAGCCTCTCCAGATACGCAGTATTTT.

This chain joins TRBV14 and TRBJ2-3; possibly TRBD2 for D (6 bases). Germline assignment: CDR1 SGHDN and CDR2 FVKESK. The length of the CDR3 is 14 residues. With 2 bases removed from V and 4 bases from J, the gap between germline ends came to 10 bases. CDR3 bases: TGTGCCAGCAGCCAATTGGAGGGCCCAGATACGCAGTATTTT. Amino acid sequence: CASSQLEGPDTQYF.

This clone was detected once. The rearrangement joins TRBV6-1 to TRBJ2-3; D is possibly TRBD2 (5 bases). There are 14 residues in the CDR3. Trimming shortened V by 7 bases and J by 0 bases, and 11 bases separated the two germline ends. CDR1 is MNHNS and CDR2 is SASEGT in the germline V gene. The CDR3 sequence is CASTSGPSTDTQYF. Here the CDR3 DNA reads TGTGCCAGCACCAGCGGTCCTAGCACAGATACGCAGTATTTT.

The chain uses TRBV2 and TRBJ1-6; D might be TRBD1 (5 bases). Looked up from germline, CDR1 is SNHLY and CDR2 is FYNNEI. CDR3 length equals 15 residues. Trimming left V 5 bases short and J 8 bases short, with 16 bases between. CDR3 in amino acids: CASSFDSAPYSPLHF. CDR3 bases: TGTGCCAGCAGTTTCGACAGTGCCCCTTATTCACCCCTCCACTTT.

The chain carries TRBV11-1 and TRBJ1-5; D not resolved. The CDR3 contains 13 residues. Between the trimmed V and J ends, which lost 1 base and 5 bases, there was a span of 6 bases. Germline V CDR1 and CDR2: SGHAT, FQDESV (reference sequence). The CDR3 loop reads CASSLERDQPQHF. The DNA of the CDR3 is TGTGCCAGCAGCTTAGAGAGGGATCAGCCCCAGCATTTT.

V usage is TRBV9 and J usage is TRBJ1-1, with TRBD1 matching over 7 bases. This CDR3 is 14 amino acids long. Germline assignment: CDR1 SGDLS and CDR2 YYNGEE. Germline trimming cut 3 bases from V and 3 bases from J; bases unmatched to any gene: 5. The CDR3 DNA sequence: TGTGCCAGCAGCGCTGACAGGGTTGACACTGAAGCTTTCTTT. The encoded protein is CASSADRVDTEAFF.

J is TRBJ2-7 and V is TRBV19; 10 bases agree with TRBD1. Trimming at V came to 5 bases and at J to 3 bases, leaving 4 bases not matched to a gene. Germline V gene lookup returns CDR1 LNHDA and CDR2 SQIVND (reference sequence). The CDR3 totals 14 residues. CDR3 loop: CASSSRDRGYEQYF. The DNA of the CDR3 is TGTGCCAGTAGTTCCCGGGACAGGGGCTACGAGCAGTACTTC.

The chain uses TRBV5-4 and TRBJ2-3, with D maybe TRBD1 (5 bases). The CDR3 contains 14 residues. V lost 0 bases, J lost 4 bases, and 9 bases lay in between. Germline V gene sequence: CDR1 SGHNT, CDR2 YYREEE (reference sequence). The CDR3, as DNA: TGTGCCAGCAGCTTGGCACAGGTCGCAGATACGCAGTATTTT. It codes for CASSLAQVADTQYF.

The gene calls are TRBV19 and TRBJ1-1, with 12 positions matching TRBD1. V shed 5 bases and J 12 bases; nucleotides not matched to a gene: 19. Germline CDR1 LNHDA, CDR2 SQIVND (reference sequence). The CDR3 is 17 residues long. DNA for the CDR3: TGTGCCAGTAGTCCCGCATGGGGGACAGGGGGCGCCGAGAGAACTTTCTTT. Translating it yields CASSPAWGTGGAERTFF.